These T cell receptor beta chains were read from a single sample in a study of CD8 T cells in ankylosing spondylitis. TCRdb redid the calling of the 5' RACE reads with MiXCR, one entry per CDR3 protein. Seen here are 250,000 to 400,000 distinct CDR3 sequences, approximately 10% observed once, and the top ten hold around 10%. Material: blood, either unsorted or a sorted T cell fraction (not recorded which). The source of these receptors is a female donor with ankylosing spondylitis or in good health (not recorded which). Each CDR3 is given with its conserved first and last residue. Each record gives: clone size, D gene, J gene, V gene, CDR3 DNA, CDR3 protein. A D gene is named only where the DNA matches it firmly. Size values are once, few and many counts, or a class for expanded clones, and some rows have none.

clone_size: many; d_call: .; j_call: TRBJ2-3; v_call: TRBV20-1; cdr3_nt: TGCAGTGCTAGTTCAGGGAGAACAGATACGCAGTATTTT; cdr3_aa: CSASSGRTDTQYF
clone_size: few; d_call: .; j_call: TRBJ1-5; v_call: TRBV20-1; cdr3_nt: TGCAGTGCTAGAGCAGGCAGTAGCAATCAGCCCCAGCATTTT; cdr3_aa: CSARAGSSNQPQHF
clone_size: .; d_call: TRBD2; j_call: TRBJ2-5; v_call: TRBV7-2; cdr3_nt: TGTGCCAGCAGCTTAGATAGCGGGGGGATCCAAGAGACCCAGTACTTC; cdr3_aa: CASSLDSGGIQETQYF
clone_size: many; d_call: .; j_call: TRBJ2-1; v_call: TRBV5-5; cdr3_nt: TGTGCCAGCAGTCCCGCTAGCACTAGTCATGAGCAGTTCTTC; cdr3_aa: CASSPASTSHEQFF
clone_size: few; d_call: TRBD2; j_call: TRBJ2-7; v_call: TRBV20-1; cdr3_nt: TGCAGTGCCGCGGGGACTAGCGGGTCATACGAGCAGTACTTC; cdr3_aa: CSAAGTSGSYEQYF
clone_size: many; d_call: TRBD1; j_call: TRBJ2-3; v_call: TRBV29-1; cdr3_nt: TGCAGCGTGGGACAGGGTTTCGAGTCAGATACGCAGTATTTT; cdr3_aa: CSVGQGFESDTQYF
clone_size: few; d_call: TRBD2; j_call: TRBJ2-1; v_call: TRBV5-5; cdr3_nt: TGTGCCAGCAGCTCGATAGCGGGGGGGTTCAATGAGCAGTTCTTC; cdr3_aa: CASSSIAGGFNEQFF
clone_size: many; d_call: .; j_call: TRBJ1-5; v_call: TRBV5-6; cdr3_nt: TGTGCCAGCAGCGCCCAGGGATTTGAGCCCCAGCATTTT; cdr3_aa: CASSAQGFEPQHF
clone_size: many; d_call: .; j_call: TRBJ1-6; v_call: TRBV20-1; cdr3_nt: TGCAGTGCTACCCCTGAGGGGAGCTCCTATAATTCACCCCTCCACTTT; cdr3_aa: CSATPEGSSYNSPLHF
clone_size: .; d_call: TRBD2; j_call: TRBJ2-1; v_call: TRBV12-5; cdr3_nt: TGTGCTAGTGGTTTGGCCCCGGGACTACCTACAAAGGGGCAGTTCTTC; cdr3_aa: CASGLAPGLPTKGQFF
clone_size: many; d_call: .; j_call: TRBJ2-5; v_call: TRBV5-1; cdr3_nt: TGCGCCAGCAGCTTAGAAGGGTCAGGGGAGACCCAGTACTTC; cdr3_aa: CASSLEGSGETQYF
clone_size: many; d_call: .; j_call: TRBJ1-6; v_call: TRBV6-2/TRBV6-3; cdr3_nt: TGTGCCAGCAGGAGAGGTGATTCACCCCTCCACTTT; cdr3_aa: CASRRGDSPLHF
clone_size: few; d_call: TRBD2; j_call: TRBJ2-1; v_call: TRBV28; cdr3_nt: TGTGCCAGCAGGTCCGGGACTAGGAATTTCAATGAGCAGTTCTTC; cdr3_aa: CASRSGTRNFNEQFF
clone_size: .; d_call: TRBD2; j_call: TRBJ2-2; v_call: TRBV5-6; cdr3_nt: TGTGCCAGCAGCTTGGATGGGACTAGCGGGGGATGGAACACCGGGGAGCTGTTTTTT; cdr3_aa: CASSLDGTSGGWNTGELFF
clone_size: few; d_call: .; j_call: TRBJ2-1; v_call: TRBV10-1; cdr3_nt: TGCGCCAGCAGGACATGTGACGGGGACCGGGAGCAGTTCTTC; cdr3_aa: CASRTCDGDREQFF
clone_size: .; d_call: .; j_call: TRBJ2-6; v_call: TRBV27; cdr3_nt: TGTGCCAGCAGTGAAATCAGGACAGCCGGCCGTGGGGCCAACGTCCTGACTTTC; cdr3_aa: CASSEIRTAGRGANVLTF
clone_size: .; d_call: .; j_call: TRBJ2-7; v_call: TRBV6-1; cdr3_nt: TGTGCCAGCCGGAGGGGGGTTCTGGGAGAGCAGTACTTC; cdr3_aa: CASRRGVLGEQYF
clone_size: few; d_call: .; j_call: TRBJ2-5; v_call: TRBV25-1; cdr3_nt: TGTGCCAGCAGGGGACATTCACGAAGGGAGACCCAGTACTTC; cdr3_aa: CASRGHSRRETQYF
clone_size: .; d_call: .; j_call: TRBJ1-2; v_call: TRBV3-1; cdr3_nt: TGTGCCAGCACCCAGGCCTACTCCGCCTATGGCTACACCTTC; cdr3_aa: CASTQAYSAYGYTF
clone_size: many; d_call: .; j_call: TRBJ2-1; v_call: TRBV29-1; cdr3_nt: TGCAGCGCCGATGGGGCGGGGAGCTCCTACAATGAGCAGTTCTTC; cdr3_aa: CSADGAGSSYNEQFF
clone_size: many; d_call: TRBD2; j_call: TRBJ2-1; v_call: TRBV20-1; cdr3_nt: TGCAGTGCCCTTTGGGTAGCGGGGTACAATGAGCAGTTCTTC; cdr3_aa: CSALWVAGYNEQFF
clone_size: many; d_call: .; j_call: TRBJ2-7; v_call: TRBV20-1; cdr3_nt: TGCAGTGCTCCCCTCACAGGCCGCTACGAGCAGTACTTC; cdr3_aa: CSAPLTGRYEQYF
clone_size: many; d_call: .; j_call: TRBJ1-5; v_call: TRBV20-1; cdr3_nt: TGCAGTGCTAGGGGGGCAGTAAATCAGCCCCAGCATTTT; cdr3_aa: CSARGAVNQPQHF
clone_size: few; d_call: .; j_call: TRBJ2-4; v_call: TRBV2; cdr3_nt: TGTGCCAGCAGTGTAGGGTACATTCAGTACTTC; cdr3_aa: CASSVGYIQYF
clone_size: .; d_call: TRBD2; j_call: TRBJ2-3; v_call: TRBV12-3/TRBV12-4; cdr3_nt: TGTGCCAGCTGCTGTGTGAGGGGAATAGCGAGCGGGGTAGATACGCAGTATTTT; cdr3_aa: CASCCVRGIASGVDTQYF
clone_size: .; d_call: .; j_call: TRBJ2-5; v_call: TRBV5-1; cdr3_nt: TGCGCCAGCAGCTTTCGGAATACTGAGGAGACCCAGTACTTC; cdr3_aa: CASSFRNTEETQYF
clone_size: many; d_call: TRBD1; j_call: TRBJ2-7; v_call: TRBV29-1; cdr3_nt: TGCAGCGTCGAAACCACAGGGGTCGAGCAGTACTTC; cdr3_aa: CSVETTGVEQYF
clone_size: many; d_call: .; j_call: TRBJ2-1; v_call: TRBV20-1; cdr3_nt: TGCAGTGCTCGCTCACGGCAGGTATACAATGAGCAGTTCTTC; cdr3_aa: CSARSRQVYNEQFF
clone_size: many; d_call: .; j_call: TRBJ2-7; v_call: TRBV20-1; cdr3_nt: TGCAGTGTACCGGGATATAAGAACGAGCAGTACTTC; cdr3_aa: CSVPGYKNEQYF
clone_size: few; d_call: .; j_call: TRBJ1-2; v_call: TRBV27; cdr3_nt: TGTGCCAGCAGTGTTATGGGTGTTGAGGGTGGCTACACCTTC; cdr3_aa: CASSVMGVEGGYTF
clone_size: many; d_call: .; j_call: TRBJ2-1; v_call: TRBV20-1; cdr3_nt: TGCAGTGCTAGAGATCCAGAGGGATTGAGCTCCTACAATGAGCAGTTCTTC; cdr3_aa: CSARDPEGLSSYNEQFF
clone_size: many; d_call: .; j_call: TRBJ2-7; v_call: TRBV27; cdr3_nt: TGTGCCAGCAGAGATACAGGGCTGTACTTCTACGAGCAGTACTTC; cdr3_aa: CASRDTGLYFYEQYF
clone_size: few; d_call: .; j_call: TRBJ2-2; v_call: TRBV5-6; cdr3_nt: TGTGCCAGCAGCTTGGATCGAGGGGCAATTGCCCCCGGGGAGCTGTTTTTT; cdr3_aa: CASSLDRGAIAPGELFF
clone_size: .; d_call: TRBD1; j_call: TRBJ2-1; v_call: TRBV27; cdr3_nt: TGTGCCAGCAGTTTATCCCGACAGGGTAGAAATGAGCAGTTCTTC; cdr3_aa: CASSLSRQGRNEQFF
clone_size: many; d_call: TRBD2; j_call: TRBJ2-7; v_call: TRBV27; cdr3_nt: TGTGCCAGCAGTTTAGGCGGGAGTTTGTACGAGCAGTACTTC; cdr3_aa: CASSLGGSLYEQYF
clone_size: many; d_call: .; j_call: TRBJ2-7; v_call: TRBV20-1; cdr3_nt: TGCAGTGCCCCCCGCCCAACGGGGGCCTACGAGCAGTACTTC; cdr3_aa: CSAPRPTGAYEQYF
clone_size: .; d_call: .; j_call: TRBJ2-2; v_call: TRBV6-2/TRBV6-3; cdr3_nt: TGTGCCAGCAGCCCTCGACGGGGCGGGATGAACACCGGGGAGCTGTTTTTT; cdr3_aa: CASSPRRGGMNTGELFF
clone_size: .; d_call: .; j_call: TRBJ2-1; v_call: TRBV5-6; cdr3_nt: TGTGCCAGCAGCTTGTATGGGAGCAGCACCTACAATGAGCAGTTCTTC; cdr3_aa: CASSLYGSSTYNEQFF
clone_size: many; d_call: .; j_call: TRBJ1-1; v_call: TRBV6-2/TRBV6-3; cdr3_nt: TGTGCCAGCAGCCTGACCCAGAACACTGAAGCTTTCTTT; cdr3_aa: CASSLTQNTEAFF
clone_size: .; d_call: .; j_call: TRBJ1-3; v_call: TRBV7-8; cdr3_nt: TGTGCCAGCAGCCTGGGACCGGGAAGGACCTCTGGAAACACCATATATTTT; cdr3_aa: CASSLGPGRTSGNTIYF
clone_size: many; d_call: TRBD1; j_call: TRBJ2-7; v_call: TRBV20-1; cdr3_nt: TGCAGTGCTAGATTTCCAGGGGGAACCTACGAGCAGTACTTC; cdr3_aa: CSARFPGGTYEQYF
clone_size: .; d_call: .; j_call: TRBJ2-2; v_call: TRBV5-1; cdr3_nt: TGCGCCAGCAGTGACCCGGGACAAACGAACACCGGGGAGCTGTTTTTT; cdr3_aa: CASSDPGQTNTGELFF
clone_size: few; d_call: TRBD1; j_call: TRBJ2-5; v_call: TRBV4-1; cdr3_nt: TGCGCCAGCAGCCAAGACGGGACAGGGGAGGACCAAGAGACCCAGTACTTC; cdr3_aa: CASSQDGTGEDQETQYF
clone_size: .; d_call: TRBD1; j_call: TRBJ2-2; v_call: TRBV30; cdr3_nt: TGTGCCTGGACGTCTGGACAGGGGTACACCGGGGAGCTGTTTTTT; cdr3_aa: CAWTSGQGYTGELFF
clone_size: few; d_call: .; j_call: TRBJ1-2; v_call: TRBV12-3/TRBV12-4; cdr3_nt: TGTGCCAGCAGCCCTGGGGCGGGGGCAGGCTATGGCTACACCTTC; cdr3_aa: CASSPGAGAGYGYTF
clone_size: .; d_call: TRBD1; j_call: TRBJ2-3; v_call: TRBV5-1; cdr3_nt: TGCGCCAGCAGCGCGACAGGGGGCACGACAGATACGCAGTATTTT; cdr3_aa: CASSATGGTTDTQYF
clone_size: .; d_call: .; j_call: TRBJ1-5; v_call: TRBV10-2; cdr3_nt: TGCGCCAGCAACCAGGGAGATCAGCCCCAGCATTTT; cdr3_aa: CASNQGDQPQHF
clone_size: .; d_call: .; j_call: TRBJ2-5; v_call: TRBV18; cdr3_nt: TGTGCCAGCTCACGGATCGGGGGCCAAGAGACCCAGTACTTC; cdr3_aa: CASSRIGGQETQYF
clone_size: many; d_call: TRBD1; j_call: TRBJ2-3; v_call: TRBV20-1; cdr3_nt: TGCAGTGCTAGAGATCCAGGACAGGGGTTTGGAGATACGCAGTATTTT; cdr3_aa: CSARDPGQGFGDTQYF
clone_size: many; d_call: .; j_call: TRBJ2-4; v_call: TRBV28; cdr3_nt: TGTGCCAGCAGTCCCACAGGGGAGGTAGCCAAAAACATTCAGTACTTC; cdr3_aa: CASSPTGEVAKNIQYF
clone_size: many; d_call: TRBD1; j_call: TRBJ1-1; v_call: TRBV5-1; cdr3_nt: TGCGCCAGCAGCCGGGCGGGACAGGGTAGTTACACTGGTGCTTTCTTT; cdr3_aa: CASSRAGQGSYTGAFF
clone_size: many; d_call: .; j_call: TRBJ2-1; v_call: TRBV7-9; cdr3_nt: TGTGCCAGCAGCCCTACCCCATCAGCGAGATACAATGAGCAGTTCTTC; cdr3_aa: CASSPTPSARYNEQFF
clone_size: once; d_call: .; j_call: TRBJ1-1; v_call: TRBV5-4; cdr3_nt: TGTGCCAGCAGGCCCTGGGGGGGCCCTGAAGCTTTCTTT; cdr3_aa: CASRPWGGPEAFF